This T cell receptor (beta chain) was identified during a study of CD8 T cells in ankylosing spondylitis. Study results and caveats: As for the disease-linked clones, they showed a CD8+ phenotype and occurred at relatively low frequencies in peripheral blood.

TCRdb reanalysed the 5' RACE reads using MiXCR and keeps one entry per CDR3 protein. The profile shows around 150,000 distinct CDR3 sequences, about an eighth of them singletons. With regard to this clonotype: Its antigen is unidentified.

Germline V lookup: CDR1 DFQATT, CDR2 SNEGSKA (reference sequence). The CDR3 is 18 amino acids. The junction had 7 bases not matched to a gene; V was cut back by 0 bases and J by 2 bases. The source is a female donor with ankylosing spondylitis or in good health (not recorded which). The material sequenced was blood, either unsorted or a sorted T cell fraction (not recorded which). The chain has TRBV20-1 and TRBJ2-5, with 15 nucleotides matching TRBD2. This CDR3 reads CSARDLGTSGRIQETQYF. The CDR3 nucleotides read TGCAGTGCTAGAGACCTAGGGACTAGCGGGAGGATTCAAGAGACCCAGTACTTC.